These 24 T cell receptor beta chains share one sample of origin, sequenced in a study of neurological immune-mediated disorders. MiXCR was run by TCRdb on the 5' RACE reads, yielding one entry per CDR3 protein. The table shows roughly 65,000 distinct CDR3 sequences, with approximately 3.7% occurring only once. Sequencing used PBMCs. The receptors come from a man in his fifties or sixties with multiple sclerosis.

This clonotype was counted many times. The V call is TRBV6-5, the J call TRBJ2-2, with D unresolved. CDR1 and CDR2 (germline): MNHEY, SVGAGI. The ends were cut back, 4 bases at V and 0 bases at J, with 9 bases in the middle. The CDR3 runs 15 residues. The CDR3, as DNA: TGTGCCAGCAGTTCCCCTGGGGCGAACACCGGGGAGCTGTTTTTT. Its protein is CASSSPGANTGELFF.

In its sample, this clonotype was seen many times. The chain carries TRBV7-6 and TRBJ2-5, with TRBD2 matching 12 bases. There are 18 residues in the CDR3. In germline, CDR1 is SGHVS, CDR2 FNYEAQ. With V trimmed by 1 base and J by 2 bases, 8 bases remained unmatched. CDR3 nucleotides: TGTGCCAGCAGCTTAGATCGGCTAGCGGGGGGGCGGCAAGAGACCCAGTACTTC. Amino acid sequence: CASSLDRLAGGRQETQYF.

This clonotype has a count of ten or more. The chain carries TRBV20-1 and TRBJ2-7; possible D gene TRBD1, 5 bases. V gave up 0 bases and J gave up 3 bases, with 12 bases separating them. Germline lookup yields CDR1 DFQATT and CDR2 SNEGSKA (reference sequence). The CDR3 runs to 14 residues. Here the CDR3 reads CSARDTWQGYEQYF. For the CDR3, the DNA is TGCAGTGCTAGAGATACGTGGCAGGGCTACGAGCAGTACTTC.

This clonotype came up many times. The J gene is TRBJ2-7, the V gene TRBV5-1; 9 bases agree with TRBD1. Germline V gene lookup returns CDR1 SGHRS and CDR2 YFSETQ. The CDR3 extends over 15 amino acids. Germline trimming cut 6 bases from V and 2 bases from J; bases unmatched to any gene: 9. CDR3 coding DNA: TGCGCCAGCAAAGCCGGGACAGGGTTGACCTACGAGCAGTACTTC. Its protein product is CASKAGTGLTYEQYF.

This clonotype was recorded many times. The chain joins TRBV15 to TRBJ2-7; possible D gene TRBD2, 5 bases. The CDR3 runs to 15 residues. Trimming took 7 bases from V and 3 from J, leaving 19 bases between them. Germline V lookup: CDR1 LNHNV, CDR2 YYDKDF (reference sequence). Here the CDR3 reads CATKTEATPDYEQYF. DNA for the CDR3: TGTGCCACCAAGACGGAGGCGACTCCCGACTACGAGCAGTACTTC.

This clonotype was recorded many times. The chain employs TRBV6-2 or TRBV6-3 and TRBJ1-3; possible D gene TRBD1, 5 bases. Germline V gene sequence: CDR1 MNHEY, CDR2 SVGEGT. The CDR3 length is 16 residues. Trimming shortened V by 7 bases and J by 0 bases, and 16 bases separated the two germline ends. CDR3 in DNA: TGTGCCAGCAAGGGAAGGGGAATGAGCTCTGGAAACACCATATATTTT. Its protein product is CASKGRGMSSGNTIYF.

V and J are TRBV28 and TRBJ1-3, with TRBD1 matching over 8 bases. Trimming cost V 5 bases and J 3 bases; bases outside gene matches: 3. Germline assignment: CDR1 MDHEN and CDR2 SYDVKM. CDR3 length: 14 amino acids. The chain's CDR3 is CASSAGGLGNTIYF. The CDR3 region has the DNA TGTGCCAGCAGTGCAGGGGGCCTTGGAAACACCATATATTTT.

Many counts were recorded for this clonotype. The chain couples TRBV14 to TRBJ2-1; D may be TRBD1 (6 bases). This CDR3 region has 15 residues. CDR1 and CDR2 (germline): SGHDN, FVKESK. Between the trimmed V and J ends, which lost 4 bases and 3 bases, there was a span of 13 bases. CDR3 protein: CASSRRDTIYNEQFF. The DNA for the CDR3 is TGTGCCAGCAGCCGACGGGACACCATCTACAATGAGCAGTTCTTC.

This clonotype appeared many times. This sequence joins TRBV10-3 and TRBJ1-2; D gene unclear. Per the germline V gene, CDR1 is ENHRY and CDR2 is SYGVKD. This CDR3 has 15 residues. Trimming removed 3 bases from V and 3 bases from J, with 14 bases in between. Here the CDR3 DNA reads TGTGCCATCAGTGATTCAAATTCCGGAGACTATGGCTACACCTTC. Protein sequence: CAISDSNSGDYGYTF.

In its sample, this clonotype was seen many times. This rearrangement joins TRBV5-1 to TRBJ1-2; D ambiguous. This CDR3 comprises 14 residues. The V end lost 0 bases, the J end lost 3 bases, and 9 bases lay between the germline ends. Germline CDR1 and CDR2: SGHRS and YFSETQ. The CDR3 DNA is TGCGCCAGCAGCTTGGGACAAGGACACTATGGCTACACCTTC. This translates into CASSLGQGHYGYTF.

This clonotype was seen ten or more times. The chain links TRBV7-2 to TRBJ1-6, with D unresolved. Per germline, CDR1 SGHTA and CDR2 FQGNSA. The CDR3 is made up of 16 amino acids. V lost 5 bases and J lost 4, with 15 bases in between. CDR3 sequence: CASSPRGEGYNSPLHF. In nucleotides, the CDR3 is TGTGCCAGCAGCCCCCGTGGGGAGGGATATAATTCACCCCTCCACTTT.

This clonotype appeared a few times. A much larger clonotype is one base distant, so this may be a read error. The chain employs TRBV5-1 and TRBJ2-6, with TRBD1 as a possible D gene (5 bases). This CDR3 is 14 amino acids long. Germline lookup yields CDR1 SGHRS and CDR2 YFSETQ. The CDR3 DNA reads TGCGCCAGCAGCTTAAGTCCTGGGGCCAAAGTCCTGACTTTC. Its translation: CASSLSPGAKVLTF.

This clonotype was detected only a few times. The gene calls are TRBV6-2 or TRBV6-3 and TRBJ2-7; 12 bases are a match to TRBD1. V trimming: 8 bases; J trimming: 3 bases; junction bases outside the gene matches: 11. The CDR3 runs 16 residues. CDR1 and CDR2 from the germline V gene are MNHEY and SVGEGT. CDR3 nucleotide sequence: TGTGCCAGCCGACAGGCCGGGACAGGGGGCTTCTACGAGCAGTACTTC. Residues: CASRQAGTGGFYEQYF.

The rearrangement joins TRBV20-1 to TRBJ2-5; 8 nucleotides match TRBD2. The CDR3 extends over 15 amino acids. Germline V lookup: CDR1 DFQATT, CDR2 SNEGSKA (reference sequence). Trimming took 1 base from V and 1 from J; bases not matched to a gene: 5. CDR3 protein: CSARGIRGGQETQYF. CDR3 DNA sequence: TGCAGTGCTAGAGGAATTCGGGGGGGCCAAGAGACCCAGTACTTC.

This clonotype was seen ten or more times. The rearrangement links TRBV7-6 to TRBJ2-7, with 8 positions matching TRBD1. This CDR3 has 14 amino acids. Germline trimming cut 7 bases from V and 1 base from J; bases unmatched to any gene: 6. CDR1 and CDR2 from the germline V gene are SGHVS and FNYEAQ. CDR3 sequence: CASTIGTGSYEQYF. The CDR3 DNA is TGTGCCAGCACCATTGGGACAGGTTCCTACGAGCAGTACTTC.

This clonotype has ten or more counts. This sequence joins TRBV5-5 and TRBJ1-5, with D perhaps TRBD1 (5 bases). The CDR3 totals 15 residues. V was shortened by 0 bases and J by 3 bases, with 10 bases between the two germline ends. From germline, CDR1 is SGHKS and CDR2 YYEKEE (reference sequence). The CDR3 is CASSLVGAANQPQHF. CDR3 nucleotide sequence: TGTGCCAGCAGCTTGGTTGGGGCAGCCAATCAGCCCCAGCATTTT.

The chain uses TRBV5-1 and TRBJ1-4; D remains unclear. Germline V lookup: CDR1 SGHRS, CDR2 YFSETQ. CDR3 length equals 13 residues. V gave up 0 bases and J gave up 7 bases, with 7 bases separating them. The CDR3 loop reads CASSLEGFEKLFF. The DNA for the CDR3 is TGCGCCAGCAGCTTGGAGGGATTTGAAAAACTGTTTTTT. The variable domain in full, with the rest retrieved from reference TRBV5-1 and TRBJ1-4, is KAGVTQTPRYLIKTRGQQVTLSCSPISGHRSVSWYQQTPGQGLQFLFEYFSETQRNKGNFPGRFSGRQFSNSRSEMNVSTLELGDSALYLCASSLEGFEKLFFGSGTQLSVL.

Ten or more counts support this clonotype. The V gene is TRBV27, the J gene TRBJ1-5, with a possible D match to TRBD1 (6 bases). The germline V gene encodes CDR1 MNHEY and CDR2 SMNVEV (reference sequence). CDR3 length: 14 residues. Trimming removed 6 bases at V and 3 bases at J, with 12 bases between. The CDR3: CASSRVGANQPQHF. CDR3 bases: TGTGCCAGCAGCCGGGTGGGGGCCAATCAGCCCCAGCATTTT.

This clonotype showed up just a few times. A junction end diverges from the germline sequence, so it may reflect a read error. The chain employs TRBV19 and TRBJ1-5, with 8 positions matching TRBD1. The CDR3 covers 15 residues. CDR1 is LNHDA and CDR2 is SQIVND in the germline V gene (reference sequence). CDR3 sequence reads: CASSPSGTGHQPQNF. For the CDR3, the DNA is TGTGCCAGTAGTCCAAGCGGGACAGGTCATCAGCCCCAGAATTTT.

Many counts were recorded for this clonotype. V gene TRBV4-1 combines with J gene TRBJ1-1; D remains unclear. The CDR3 contains 15 residues. Germline V gene sequence: CDR1 MGHRA, CDR2 YSYEKL. V was pared by 3 bases and J by 5 bases, with 16 bases between. The CDR3 DNA reads TGCGCCAGCAGCCACAAATCGGACGGTAGGACTGAAGCTTTCTTT. Its translation: CASSHKSDGRTEAFF.

This clonotype appeared many times. The V call is TRBV20-1, the J call TRBJ1-2; D ambiguous. V lost 0 bases and J lost 2, with 10 bases in between. Germline lookup yields CDR1 DFQATT and CDR2 SNEGSKA (reference sequence). There are 14 residues in the CDR3. The CDR3 protein is CSARDHGRNYGYTF. In DNA form, the CDR3 reads TGCAGTGCTAGAGATCATGGGAGAAACTATGGCTACACCTTC.

V usage is TRBV4-1 and J usage is TRBJ1-6; tentative D call: TRBD1 (6 bases). This CDR3 is 16 amino acids long. V lost 0 bases and J lost 6, with 12 bases in between. The V gene's germline CDR1 is MGHRA and CDR2 YSYEKL. The CDR3, as DNA: TGCGCCAGCAGCCAAGATAGGACAGTAACTAATTCACCCCTCCACTTT. It encodes CASSQDRTVTNSPLHF.

This clonotype was detected ten times or more. The CDR3 here is CASSLATGGMGYTF. In DNA, the CDR3 is TGTGCCAGCAGTTTAGCAACGGGAGGGATGGGCTACACCTTC. The chain links TRBV12-3 or TRBV12-4 to TRBJ1-2; the D is unclear. V dropped 0 bases and J dropped 8 bases, with 13 bases sitting between them. The CDR3 is made up of 14 amino acids.

This clonotype was detected only a few times. The junction and the germline gene differ at one end; a read error may be behind it. The chain couples TRBV4-1 to TRBJ1-5; D may be TRBD1 (5 bases). Germline-derived CDR1 and CDR2 are MGHRA and YSYEKL. The CDR3 consists of 16 residues. CDR3 amino acids: CASSHGSLRGNQPQNF. CDR3 sequence (DNA): TGCGCCAGCAGCCATGGATCTTTGAGGGGCAATCAGCCCCAGAATTTT.